This T cell receptor beta chain is from a study of blood T cell repertoires in COVID-19. Background on the study: The United States, Italy and Spain were the sources of the acute and convalescent COVID-19 samples. Sources were T cells, B-cell-depleted T cells, or PBMCs; the material itself was cDNA or gDNA.

Study processing details: Estimation of nucleated cell counts was performed using reference gene primer amplification. Assay: immunoSEQ multiplex PCR; the TCRdb copy retains only in-frame clones and omits some. V, J and clone size derive from that table, while D and trimming were established from the DNA sequence. The table includes some 90,000 clones, 65% to 90% detected once. Sequencing was done on a sample of peripheral blood. The TCR sequence derives from a man in his 70s with active or convalescent COVID-19.

In DNA form, the CDR3 reads TGTGCCAGTACCAACAGGGTTAGGTCACCCCTCCACTTT. Amino acid sequence: CASTNRVRSPLHF. The V call is TRBV19, the J call TRBJ1-6, with D perhaps TRBD1 (6 bases). The germline CDR1 and CDR2 sequences are LNHDA and SQIVND (reference sequence). V shed 7 bases and J shed 10 bases, with 14 bases lying between them. The CDR3 extends over 13 amino acids.